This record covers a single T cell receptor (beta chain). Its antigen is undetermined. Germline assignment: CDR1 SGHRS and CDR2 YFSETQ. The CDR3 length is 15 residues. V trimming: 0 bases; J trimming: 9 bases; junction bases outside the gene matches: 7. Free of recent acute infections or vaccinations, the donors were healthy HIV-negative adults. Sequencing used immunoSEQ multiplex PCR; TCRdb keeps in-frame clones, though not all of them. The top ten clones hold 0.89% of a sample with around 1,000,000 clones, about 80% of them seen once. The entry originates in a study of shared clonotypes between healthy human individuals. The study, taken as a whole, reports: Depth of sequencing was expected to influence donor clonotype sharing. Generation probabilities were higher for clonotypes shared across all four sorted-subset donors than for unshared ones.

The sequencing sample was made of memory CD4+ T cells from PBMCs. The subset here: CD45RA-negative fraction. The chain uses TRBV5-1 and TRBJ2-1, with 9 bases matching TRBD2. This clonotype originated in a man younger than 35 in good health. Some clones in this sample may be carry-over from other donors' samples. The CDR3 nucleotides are TGCGCCAGCAGCTTGGAGCGCGGGAGGGCGGGTGAGCAGTTCTTC. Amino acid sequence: CASSLERGRAGEQFF.